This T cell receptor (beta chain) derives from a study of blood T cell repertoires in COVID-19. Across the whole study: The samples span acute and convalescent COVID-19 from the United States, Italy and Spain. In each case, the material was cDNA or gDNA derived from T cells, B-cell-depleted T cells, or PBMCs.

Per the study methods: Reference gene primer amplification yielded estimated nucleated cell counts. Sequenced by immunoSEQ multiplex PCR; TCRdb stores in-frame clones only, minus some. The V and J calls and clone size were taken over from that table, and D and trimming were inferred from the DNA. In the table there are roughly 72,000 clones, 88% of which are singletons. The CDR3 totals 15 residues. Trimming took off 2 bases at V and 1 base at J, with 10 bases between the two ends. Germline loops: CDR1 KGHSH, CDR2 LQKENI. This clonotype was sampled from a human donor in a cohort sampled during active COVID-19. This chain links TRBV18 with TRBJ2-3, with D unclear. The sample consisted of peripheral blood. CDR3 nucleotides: TGTGCCAGCTCACCAATTGTGGCAGGCACAGATACGCAGTATTTT. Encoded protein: CASSPIVAGTDTQYF.